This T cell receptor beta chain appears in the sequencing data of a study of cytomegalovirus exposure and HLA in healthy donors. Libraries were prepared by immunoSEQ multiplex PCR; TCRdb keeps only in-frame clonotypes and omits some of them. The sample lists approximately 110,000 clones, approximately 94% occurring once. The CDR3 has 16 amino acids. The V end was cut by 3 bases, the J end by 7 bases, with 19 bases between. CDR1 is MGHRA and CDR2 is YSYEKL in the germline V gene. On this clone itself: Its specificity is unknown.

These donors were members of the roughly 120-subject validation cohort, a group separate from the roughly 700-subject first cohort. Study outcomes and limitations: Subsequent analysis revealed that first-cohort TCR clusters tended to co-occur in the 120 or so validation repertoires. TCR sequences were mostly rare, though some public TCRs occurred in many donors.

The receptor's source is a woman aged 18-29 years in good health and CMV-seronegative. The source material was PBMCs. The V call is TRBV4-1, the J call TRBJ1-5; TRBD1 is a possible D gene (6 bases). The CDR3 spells CASSHILQGKGQPQHF. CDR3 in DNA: TGCGCCAGCAGCCATATTCTACAGGGTAAGGGGCAGCCCCAGCATTTT.